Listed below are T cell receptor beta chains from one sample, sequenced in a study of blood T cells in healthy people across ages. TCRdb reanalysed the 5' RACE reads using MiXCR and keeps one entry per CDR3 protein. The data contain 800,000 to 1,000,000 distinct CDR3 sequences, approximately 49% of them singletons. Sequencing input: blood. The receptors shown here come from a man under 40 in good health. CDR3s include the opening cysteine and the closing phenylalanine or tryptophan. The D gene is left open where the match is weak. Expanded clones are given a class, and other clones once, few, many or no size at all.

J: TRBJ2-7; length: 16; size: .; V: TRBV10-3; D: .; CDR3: CAISEPTGRQVYEQYF; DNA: TGTGCCATCAGTGAACCTACAGGGAGGCAAGTCTACGAGCAGTACTTC
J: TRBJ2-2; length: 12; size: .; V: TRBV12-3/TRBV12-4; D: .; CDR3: CASSPIGGELFF; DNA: TGTGCCAGCAGTCCGATAGGCGGGGAGCTGTTTTTT
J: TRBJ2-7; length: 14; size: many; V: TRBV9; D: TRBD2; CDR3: CASSGSGVTYEQYF; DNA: TGTGCCAGCAGCGGTAGCGGGGTGACCTACGAGCAGTACTTC
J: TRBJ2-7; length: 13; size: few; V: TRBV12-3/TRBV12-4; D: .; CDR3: CASSHGGPYEQYF; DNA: TGTGCCAGCAGTCACGGTGGTCCCTACGAGCAGTACTTC
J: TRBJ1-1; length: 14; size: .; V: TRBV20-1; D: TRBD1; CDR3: CSARRDSMNTEAFF; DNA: TGCAGTGCTAGGAGGGACAGCATGAACACTGAAGCTTTCTTT
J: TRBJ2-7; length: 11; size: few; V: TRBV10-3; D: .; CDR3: CAITRAGEQYF; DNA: TGTGCCATCACCAGGGCTGGGGAGCAGTACTTC
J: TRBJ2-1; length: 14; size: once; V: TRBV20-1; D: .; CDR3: CSASPEQDSYEQFF; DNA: TGCAGTGCTAGCCCCGAACAGGACTCCTACGAGCAGTTCTTC
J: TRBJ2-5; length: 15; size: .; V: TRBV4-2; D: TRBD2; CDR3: CASSQEAGGQETQYF; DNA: TGTGCCAGCAGCCAAGAGGCGGGAGGGCAAGAGACCCAGTACTTC
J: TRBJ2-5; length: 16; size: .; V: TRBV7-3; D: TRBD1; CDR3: CASSLMGTGVRETQYF; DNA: TGTGCCAGCAGCTTAATGGGGACAGGGGTCCGAGAGACCCAGTACTTC
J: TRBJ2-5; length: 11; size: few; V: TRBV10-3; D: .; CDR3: CAVRGQETQYF; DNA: TGTGCCGTCAGGGGTCAAGAGACCCAGTACTTC
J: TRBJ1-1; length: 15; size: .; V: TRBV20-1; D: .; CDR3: CSARDVSVWNTEAFF; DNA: TGCAGTGCTAGAGATGTGTCGGTTTGGAACACTGAAGCTTTCTTT
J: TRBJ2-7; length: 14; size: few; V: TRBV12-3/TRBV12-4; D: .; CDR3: CASSFWGVFYEQYF; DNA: TGTGCCAGCAGTTTCTGGGGGGTATTCTACGAGCAGTACTTC
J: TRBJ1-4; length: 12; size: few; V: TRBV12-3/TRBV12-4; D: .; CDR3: CASSLLNEKLFF; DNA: TGTGCCAGCAGTTTGCTGAATGAAAAACTGTTTTTT
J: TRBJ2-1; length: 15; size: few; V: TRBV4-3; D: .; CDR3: CASSLEGVRANEQFF; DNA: TGCGCCAGCAGCCTCGAAGGGGTGAGGGCCAATGAGCAGTTCTTC
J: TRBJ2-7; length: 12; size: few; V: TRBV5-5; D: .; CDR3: CASSQHYYEQYF; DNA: TGTGCCAGCAGCCAGCATTACTACGAGCAGTACTTC
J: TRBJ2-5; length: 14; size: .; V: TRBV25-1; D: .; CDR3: CASSPVGGPGTQYF; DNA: TGTGCCAGCAGTCCCGTAGGGGGGCCAGGGACCCAGTACTTC
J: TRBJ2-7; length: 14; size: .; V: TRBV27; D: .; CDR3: CASSTRDNPYEQYF; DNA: TGTGCCAGCAGTACCCGGGACAACCCCTACGAGCAGTACTTC
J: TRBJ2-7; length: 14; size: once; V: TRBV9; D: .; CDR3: CASSPENGVSEQYF; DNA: TGTGCCAGCAGCCCAGAGAACGGAGTATCCGAGCAGTACTTC
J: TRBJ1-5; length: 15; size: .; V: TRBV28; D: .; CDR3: CASSWAAYSNQPPHF; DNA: TGTGCCAGCAGTTGGGCGGCTTATAGCAATCAGCCCCCGCATTTT
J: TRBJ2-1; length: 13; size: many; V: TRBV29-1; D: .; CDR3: CSYRGGSYNEQFF; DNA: TGCAGCTACCGAGGGGGTTCCTACAATGAGCAGTTCTTC
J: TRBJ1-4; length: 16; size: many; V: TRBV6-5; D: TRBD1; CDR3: CASSYSTGQGYEKLFF; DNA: TGTGCCAGCAGTTACTCGACGGGACAGGGCTATGAAAAACTGTTTTTT
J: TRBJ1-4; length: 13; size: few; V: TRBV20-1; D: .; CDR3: CSLQSGAREKLFF; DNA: TGCAGTCTCCAATCAGGGGCGCGTGAAAAACTGTTTTTT
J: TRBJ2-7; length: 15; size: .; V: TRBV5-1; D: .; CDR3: CASSLQGAQAYEQYF; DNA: TGCGCCAGCAGCTTACAGGGTGCCCAGGCTTACGAGCAGTACTTC
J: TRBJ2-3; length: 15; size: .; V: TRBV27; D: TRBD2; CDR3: CASILSGGSTDTQYF; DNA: TGTGCCAGCATCCTCAGCGGGGGTAGCACAGATACGCAGTATTTT
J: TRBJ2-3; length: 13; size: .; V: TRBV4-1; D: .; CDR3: CASSQDYGNTQYF; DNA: TGCGCCAGCAGCCAAGATTACGGGAATACGCAGTATTTT
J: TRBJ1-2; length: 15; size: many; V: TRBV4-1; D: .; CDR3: CASSQDLHLNYGYTF; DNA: TGCGCCAGCAGCCAAGATCTCCACCTTAACTATGGCTACACCTTC
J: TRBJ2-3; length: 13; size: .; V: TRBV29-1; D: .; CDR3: CSAAQYHTDTQYF; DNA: TGCAGCGCCGCCCAGTATCACACAGATACGCAGTATTTT
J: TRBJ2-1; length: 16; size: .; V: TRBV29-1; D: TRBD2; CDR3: CSVAALTSGNYNEQFF; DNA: TGCAGCGTTGCCGCCCTGACTAGCGGCAACTACAATGAGCAGTTCTTC
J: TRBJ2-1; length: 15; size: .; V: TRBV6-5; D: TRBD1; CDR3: CASSLPGQGRNEQFF; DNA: TGTGCCAGCAGTTTGCCCGGACAGGGCAGGAATGAGCAGTTCTTC
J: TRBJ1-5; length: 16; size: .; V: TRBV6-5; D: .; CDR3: CASSSQGIGGNQPQHF; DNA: TGTGCCAGCAGTTCTCAGGGGATCGGTGGCAATCAGCCCCAGCATTTT
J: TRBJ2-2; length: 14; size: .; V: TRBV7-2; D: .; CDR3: CASSATLNTGELFF; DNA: TGTGCCAGCAGCGCGACACTGAACACCGGGGAGCTGTTTTTT
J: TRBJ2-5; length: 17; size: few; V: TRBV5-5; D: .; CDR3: CASSLSTGGLPGETQYF; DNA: TGTGCCAGCAGCTTGTCGACAGGCGGACTGCCGGGTGAGACCCAGTACTTC
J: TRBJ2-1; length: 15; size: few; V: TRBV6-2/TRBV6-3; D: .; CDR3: CASSYSDPGYNEQFF; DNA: TGTGCCAGCAGTTACTCTGATCCCGGATACAATGAGCAGTTCTTC
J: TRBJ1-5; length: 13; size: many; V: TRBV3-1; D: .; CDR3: CASSQGSNQPQHF; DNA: TGTGCCAGCAGCCAGGGGAGCAATCAGCCCCAGCATTTT
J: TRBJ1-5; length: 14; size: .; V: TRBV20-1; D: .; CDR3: CSARDAGLNQPQHF; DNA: TGCAGTGCTAGAGATGCAGGGCTAAATCAGCCCCAGCATTTT